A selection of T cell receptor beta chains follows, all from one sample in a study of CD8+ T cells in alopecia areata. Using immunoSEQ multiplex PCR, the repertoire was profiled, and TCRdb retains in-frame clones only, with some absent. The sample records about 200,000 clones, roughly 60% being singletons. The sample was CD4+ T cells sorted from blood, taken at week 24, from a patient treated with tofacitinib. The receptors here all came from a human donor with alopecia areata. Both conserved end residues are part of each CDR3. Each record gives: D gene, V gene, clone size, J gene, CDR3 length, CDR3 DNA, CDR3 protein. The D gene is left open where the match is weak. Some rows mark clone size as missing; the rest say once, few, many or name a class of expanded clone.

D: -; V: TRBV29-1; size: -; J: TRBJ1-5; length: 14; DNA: TGCAGCGCCAGCACAGATTATAGCAATCAGCCCCAGCATTTT; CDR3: CSASTDYSNQPQHF
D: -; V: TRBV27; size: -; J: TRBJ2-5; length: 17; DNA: TGTGCCAGCAGTTCAACCGGGGCCCGACCGGCGAGAGAGACCCAGTACTTC; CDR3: CASSSTGARPARETQYF
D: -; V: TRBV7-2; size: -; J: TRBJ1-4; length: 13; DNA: TGTGCCAGCAGCTTAAGGAGAAATGAAAAACTGTTTTTT; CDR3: CASSLRRNEKLFF
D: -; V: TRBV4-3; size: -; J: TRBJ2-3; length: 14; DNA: TGCGCCAGCAGCCAAGGGGGGGCAGGGGATACGCAGTATTTT; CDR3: CASSQGGAGDTQYF
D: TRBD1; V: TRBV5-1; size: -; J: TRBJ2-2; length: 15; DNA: TGCGCCAGCAGCATGGACAGGGCGAACACCGGGGAGCTGTTTTTT; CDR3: CASSMDRANTGELFF
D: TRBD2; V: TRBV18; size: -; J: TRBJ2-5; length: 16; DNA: TGTGCCAGCTCACCAAATCCTACGGGGGGCCAAGAGACCCAGTACTTC; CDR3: CASSPNPTGGQETQYF
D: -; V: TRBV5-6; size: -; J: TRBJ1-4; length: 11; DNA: TGTGCCAGCAGCTTGAATGAAAAACTGTTTTTT; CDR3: CASSLNEKLFF
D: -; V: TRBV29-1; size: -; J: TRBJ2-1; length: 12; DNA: TGCAGCGGCTGTAGCTCCTACAATGAGCAGTTCTTC; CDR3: CSGCSSYNEQFF
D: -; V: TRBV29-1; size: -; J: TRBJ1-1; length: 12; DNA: TGCACCTCGGGGGGTCCGAGCACTGAAGCTTTCTTT; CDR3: CTSGGPSTEAFF
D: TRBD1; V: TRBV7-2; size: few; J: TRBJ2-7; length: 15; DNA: TGTGCCAGCAGCCCCCGACAGGGTCCTACCTACGAGCAGTACTTC; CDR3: CASSPRQGPTYEQYF
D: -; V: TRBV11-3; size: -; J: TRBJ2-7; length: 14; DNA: TGTGCCAGCAGCTTAGTGGGTTCGGTGAACGAGCAGTACTTC; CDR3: CASSLVGSVNEQYF
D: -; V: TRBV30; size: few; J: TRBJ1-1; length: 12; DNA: TGTGCCTGGAGTGTCTTCGGGGCTGAAGCTTTCTTT; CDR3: CAWSVFGAEAFF
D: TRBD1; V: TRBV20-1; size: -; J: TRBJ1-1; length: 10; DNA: TGCAGTGCCGGGGACAGGGATGCTTTCTTT; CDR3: CSAGDRDAFF
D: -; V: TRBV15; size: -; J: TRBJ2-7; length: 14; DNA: TGTGCCACCAGCAGATCCCCGGCGGGGTCCGAGCAGTACTTC; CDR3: CATSRSPAGSEQYF
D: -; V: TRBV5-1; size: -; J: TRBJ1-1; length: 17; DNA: TGCGCCAGCAGCCCGCGGGCGGGGGAAACGATGAACACTGAAGCTTTCTTT; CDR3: CASSPRAGETMNTEAFF
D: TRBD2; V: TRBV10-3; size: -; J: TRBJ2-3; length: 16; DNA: TGTGCCATCAGTCCTAGCGGGGGAACTAGCACAGATACGCAGTATTTT; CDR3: CAISPSGGTSTDTQYF
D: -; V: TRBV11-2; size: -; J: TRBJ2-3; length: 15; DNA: TGTGCCAGCAGCTCCTTGGGGGGCGAATCGGATACGCAGTATTTT; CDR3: CASSSLGGESDTQYF
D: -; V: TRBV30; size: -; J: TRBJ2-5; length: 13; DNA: TGTGCCTGGACGAAAGGACGAGGGGAGACCCAGTACTTC; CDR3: CAWTKGRGETQYF
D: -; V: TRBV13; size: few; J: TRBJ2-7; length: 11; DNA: TGTGCCAGCAGCTTAGGTGGTGAGCAGTACTTC; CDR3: CASSLGGEQYF
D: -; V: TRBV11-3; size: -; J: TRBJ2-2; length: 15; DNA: TGTGCCAGCAGCCTTTATTCTGGAAACACCGGGGAGCTGTTTTTT; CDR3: CASSLYSGNTGELFF
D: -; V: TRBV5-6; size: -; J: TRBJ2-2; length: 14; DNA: TGTGCCAGCAGCTTGGTTCTGGCCACCGGGGAGCTGTTTTTT; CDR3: CASSLVLATGELFF
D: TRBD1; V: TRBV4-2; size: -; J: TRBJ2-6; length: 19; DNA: TGTGCCAGCAGCCAAGACACGGGACAGGGGACCTCTGGGGCCAACGTCCTGACTTTC; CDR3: CASSQDTGQGTSGANVLTF
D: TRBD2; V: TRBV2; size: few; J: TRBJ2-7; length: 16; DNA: TGTGCCAGCAGATTACGACTAGCGGCGTCCTCCTACGAGCAGTACTTC; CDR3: CASRLRLAASSYEQYF
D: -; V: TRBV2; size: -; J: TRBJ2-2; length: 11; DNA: TGTGCCAGCCACACAACCGGGGAGCTGTTTTTT; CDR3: CASHTTGELFF
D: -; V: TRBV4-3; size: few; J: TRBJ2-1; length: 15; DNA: TGCGCCAGCAGCCAAGACCAGGGGACCTACAATGAGCAGTTCTTC; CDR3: CASSQDQGTYNEQFF
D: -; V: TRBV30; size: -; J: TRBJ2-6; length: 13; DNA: TGTGCCTATACCTTAACTGGGGCCAACGTCCTGACTTTC; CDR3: CAYTLTGANVLTF
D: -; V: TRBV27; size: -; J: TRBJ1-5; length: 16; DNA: TGTGCCAGCAGTCCCCACCCCCGGGGTAGCAATCAGCCCCAGCATTTT; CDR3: CASSPHPRGSNQPQHF